This entry features one T cell receptor (beta chain) sequence. The target of this receptor is not known. Base qualities are not recorded, but no much larger clone differs from it by a single base. Each collaborating institution followed its own protocols to collect whole blood in K2EDTA tubes. Collaborator samples were shipped for TCRbeta analysis as frozen whole blood, isolated PBMCs, or DNA extracted from either sample type. The sample comes from a study of blood T cell repertoires in COVID-19 (TCRdb year 2020). Background for the entire study: Collaborator samples came from the United States, Italy and Spain and covered acute and convalescent phases of COVID-19. The samples were drawn from the first 160 participants of the ongoing ImmuneRACE study and from 950 to 1,500 subjects provided by 6 global collaborators. The material from the prospective study consisted of cDNA or gDNA derived from T cells, B-cell-depleted T cells, or PBMCs. The sample metadata nearly always contained a de-identified subject ID, COVID-19 status, age in years and sex. Subjects who had been exposed to COVID-19, were actively infected with it, or had recovered from it provided the deeply sampled blood TCRbeta repertoires that made up the dataset. A freely available public database, intended as a resource for researchers studying the immune response to SARS-CoV-2, is where the repertoires were released. Where HLA class I and class II types were available, the types were taken from metadata supplied by the sample provider, not from assay-based typing. Points the paper makes about the study in general: Clinical and demographic metadata were provided uncurated, with the amount varying by source and participant.

TCRbeta CDR3 regions were amplified from genomic DNA by means of the immunoSEQ Assay, a bias-controlled multiplex PCR. As for the original processing: Nucleated cell counts per sample were estimated from amplification of reference gene primers within the assay. To quantify the absolute abundance of each unique TCRbeta CDR3 rearrangement, sequence reads were collapsed and filtered. For each sample, productive Simpson clonality was calculated as the square root of Simpson's diversity index across productive rearrangements. In its TCRdb copy, this immuneACCESS table keeps in-frame sequences only and misses some clones. Where compared with another copy, unresolved V genes explain less than half of these, and the others have no known cause. That table furnishes V, J and clone size, whereas the DNA furnished D and trimming. Across this sample there are 200,000 or so clones, with roughly nine tenths seen only once. Roughly 2.2% of the sample belongs to the ten largest clones.

The source is a woman between 45 and 60 years old with acute or convalescent COVID-19. The sequenced sample was peripheral blood.

The CDR3 reads as follows: CASFPGRDTWGYTF. The DNA sequence reads TGTGCCAGCTTCCCGGGGCGGGATACATGGGGCTACACCTTC. The rearranged segments are TRBV6-5 and TRBJ1-2, with a tentative D gene TRBD1 over 5 matching bases. From its cysteine to its phenylalanine, the CDR3 spans 14 amino acids. The entry retains the CDR3 DNA only, 42 bases that are in frame from base 1. Looking up the germline V gene yields CDR1 MNHEY and CDR2 SVGAGI. Deletion took 8 bases off V and 8 bases off J, with a span of 21 bases between the germline ends.